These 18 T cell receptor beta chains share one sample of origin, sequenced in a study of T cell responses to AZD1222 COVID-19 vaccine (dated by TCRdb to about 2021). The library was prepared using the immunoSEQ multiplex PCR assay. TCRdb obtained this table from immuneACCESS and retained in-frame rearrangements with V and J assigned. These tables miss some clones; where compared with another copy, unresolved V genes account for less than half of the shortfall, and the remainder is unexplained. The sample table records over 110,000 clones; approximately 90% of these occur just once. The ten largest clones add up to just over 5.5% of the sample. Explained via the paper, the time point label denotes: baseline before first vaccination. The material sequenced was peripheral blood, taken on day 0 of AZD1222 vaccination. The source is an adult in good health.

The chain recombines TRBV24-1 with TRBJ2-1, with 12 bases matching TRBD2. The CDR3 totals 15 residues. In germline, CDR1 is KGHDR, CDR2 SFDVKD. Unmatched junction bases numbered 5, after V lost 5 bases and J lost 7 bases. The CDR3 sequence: CATSARLAGANEQFF. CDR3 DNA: TGTGCCACCAGTGCCAGACTAGCGGGAGCTAATGAGCAGTTCTTC.

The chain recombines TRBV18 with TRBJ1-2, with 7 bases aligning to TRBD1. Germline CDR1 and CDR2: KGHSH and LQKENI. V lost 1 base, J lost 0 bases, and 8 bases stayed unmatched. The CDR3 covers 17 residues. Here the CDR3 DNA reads TGTGCCAGCTCACCACTCCCCCACGGGACAGCTAACTATGGCTACACCTTC. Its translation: CASSPLPHGTANYGYTF.

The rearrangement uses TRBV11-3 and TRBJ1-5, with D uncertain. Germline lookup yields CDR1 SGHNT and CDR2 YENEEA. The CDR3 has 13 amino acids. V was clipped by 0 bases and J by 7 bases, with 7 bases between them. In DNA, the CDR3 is TGTGCCAGCAGCTTAGATTCGGTCCAGCCCCAGCATTTT. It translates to CASSLDSVQPQHF.

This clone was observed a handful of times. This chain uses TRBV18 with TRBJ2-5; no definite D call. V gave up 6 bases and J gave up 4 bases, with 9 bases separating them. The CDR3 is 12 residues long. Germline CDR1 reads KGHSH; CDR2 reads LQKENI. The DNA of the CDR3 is TGTGCCAGCTCCCCGAAGGGAGAGACCCAGTACTTC. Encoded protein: CASSPKGETQYF.

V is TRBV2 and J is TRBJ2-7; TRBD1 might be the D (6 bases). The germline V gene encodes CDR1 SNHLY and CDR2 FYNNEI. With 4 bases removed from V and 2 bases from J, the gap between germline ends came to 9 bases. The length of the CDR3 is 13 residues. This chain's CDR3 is CASSVGGPYEQYF. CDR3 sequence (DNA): TGTGCCAGCAGTGTTGGGGGCCCCTACGAGCAGTACTTC.

This CDR3 is CASRLQGALGYTF. CDR3 nucleotide sequence: TGTGCCAGCAGGCTACAGGGGGCTCTTGGCTACACCTTC. The V and J genes are TRBV27 and TRBJ1-2; 9 nucleotides align to TRBD1. This CDR3 has 13 residues. The trim removed 6 bases at V and 7 bases at J, leaving 6 bases unmatched. Germline CDR1 is MNHEY and CDR2 is SMNVEV (reference sequence).

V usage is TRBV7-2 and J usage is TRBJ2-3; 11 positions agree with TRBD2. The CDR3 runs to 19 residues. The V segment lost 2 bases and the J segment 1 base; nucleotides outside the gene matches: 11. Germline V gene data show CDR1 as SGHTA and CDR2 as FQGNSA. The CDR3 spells CASSLSRASGRHRTDTQYF. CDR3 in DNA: TGTGCCAGCAGCTTAAGTAGGGCTAGCGGGAGGCACCGCACAGATACGCAGTATTTT.

CDR3 protein: CASSLPGNTEAFF. The CDR3 DNA follows: TGTGCCAGCAGTTTACCGGGGAACACTGAAGCTTTCTTT. The chain is built from TRBV27 and TRBJ1-1; D is ambiguous. The CDR3 totals 13 residues. V lost 2 bases and J lost 1, with 5 bases in between. CDR1 is MNHEY, CDR2 SMNVEV, per germline (reference sequence).

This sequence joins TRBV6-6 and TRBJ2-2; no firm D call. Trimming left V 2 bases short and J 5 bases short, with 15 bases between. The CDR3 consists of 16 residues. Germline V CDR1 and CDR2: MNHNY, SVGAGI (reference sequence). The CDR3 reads CASSYDGFGPTGELFF. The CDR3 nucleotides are TGTGCCAGCAGTTACGACGGGTTTGGGCCGACCGGGGAGCTGTTTTTT.

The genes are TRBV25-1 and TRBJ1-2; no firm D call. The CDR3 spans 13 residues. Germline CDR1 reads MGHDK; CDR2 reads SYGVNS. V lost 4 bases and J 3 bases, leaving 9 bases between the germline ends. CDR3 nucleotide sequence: TGTGCCAGCAGTGGCCTGGCAGACTATGGCTACACCTTC. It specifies CASSGLADYGYTF.

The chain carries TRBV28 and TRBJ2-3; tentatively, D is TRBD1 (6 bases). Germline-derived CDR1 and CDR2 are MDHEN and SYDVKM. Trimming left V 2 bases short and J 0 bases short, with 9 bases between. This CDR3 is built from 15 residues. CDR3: CASSLLQGSTDTQYF. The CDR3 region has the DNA TGTGCCAGCAGTTTACTACAGGGAAGCACAGATACGCAGTATTTT.

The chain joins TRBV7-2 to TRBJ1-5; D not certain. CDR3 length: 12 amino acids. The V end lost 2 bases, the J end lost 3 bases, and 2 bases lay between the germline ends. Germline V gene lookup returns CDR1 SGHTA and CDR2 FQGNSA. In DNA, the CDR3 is TGTGCCAGCAGCTTATACAATCAGCCCCAGCATTTT. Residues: CASSLYNQPQHF.

The chain's CDR3 is CSVRTGEATEAFF. The CDR3 nucleotides read TGCAGCGTTCGGACAGGGGAGGCCACTGAAGCTTTCTTT. The V gene is TRBV29-1, the J gene TRBJ1-1, with 9 bases that match TRBD1. This CDR3 contains 13 residues. The J segment lost 4 bases and the V segment lost 5 bases, leaving 5 bases of the junction unmatched. The germline V gene encodes CDR1 SQVTM and CDR2 ANQGSEA.

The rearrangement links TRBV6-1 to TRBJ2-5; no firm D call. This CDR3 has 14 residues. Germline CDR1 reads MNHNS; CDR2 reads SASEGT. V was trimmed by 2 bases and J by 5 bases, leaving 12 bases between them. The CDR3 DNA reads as TGTGCCAGCAGTGAATCCGGCAGGTGGGAGACCCAGTACTTC. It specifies CASSESGRWETQYF.

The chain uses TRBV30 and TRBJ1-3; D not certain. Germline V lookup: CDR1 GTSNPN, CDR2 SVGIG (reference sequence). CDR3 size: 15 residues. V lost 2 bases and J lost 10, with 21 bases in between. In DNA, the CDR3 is TGTGCCTGGAGTAGGCGGGGAATCCCCCAACGGACCATATATTTT. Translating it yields CAWSRRGIPQRTIYF.

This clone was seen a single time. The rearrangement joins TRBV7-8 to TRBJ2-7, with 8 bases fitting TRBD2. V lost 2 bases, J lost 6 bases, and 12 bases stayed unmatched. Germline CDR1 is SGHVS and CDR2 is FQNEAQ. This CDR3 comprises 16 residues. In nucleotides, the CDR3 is TGTGCCAGCAGCTTAAATGGGCGAGCGGGAGTCTCCGAGCAGTACTTC. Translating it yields CASSLNGRAGVSEQYF. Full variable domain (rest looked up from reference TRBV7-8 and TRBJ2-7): GAGVSQSPRYKVAKRGQDVALRCDPISGHVSLFWYQQALGQGPEFLTYFQNEAQLDKSGLPSDRFFAERPEGSVSTLKIQRTQQEDSAVYLCASSLNGRAGVSEQYFGPGTRLTVT.

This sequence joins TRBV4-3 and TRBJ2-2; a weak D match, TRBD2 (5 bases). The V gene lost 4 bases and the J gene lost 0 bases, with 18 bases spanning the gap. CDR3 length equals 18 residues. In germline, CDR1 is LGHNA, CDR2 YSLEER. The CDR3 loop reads CASSRTISGISNTGELFF. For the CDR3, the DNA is TGCGCCAGCAGCCGTACTATTTCCGGGATTTCGAACACCGGGGAGCTGTTTTTT.

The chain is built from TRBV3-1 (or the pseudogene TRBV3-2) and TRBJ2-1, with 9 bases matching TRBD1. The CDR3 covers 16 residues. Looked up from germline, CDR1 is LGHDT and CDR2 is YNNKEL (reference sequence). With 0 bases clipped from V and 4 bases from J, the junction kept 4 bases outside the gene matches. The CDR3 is CASSQEFGQGYNEQFF. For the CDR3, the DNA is TGTGCCAGCAGCCAAGAATTCGGACAGGGGTACAATGAGCAGTTCTTC.